One and the same sample provided the 24 T cell receptor beta chains below, sequenced in a study of siplizumab effects on memory and regulatory T cells. This table comes from immunoSEQ multiplex PCR, and its TCRdb copy is limited to in-frame clones, with some not included. The profile covers 70,000 to 90,000 clones, with 70% to 90% appearing a single time and more than 14% taken by the ten largest. The sequencing sample was made of CD4+ T cells sorted from blood. The receptor source for this set is a human donor in good health.

This chain uses TRBV5-1 with TRBJ2-7; 8 bases are shared with TRBD2. This CDR3 is built from 14 residues. Germline V lookup: CDR1 SGHRS, CDR2 YFSETQ. The V and J ends lost 2 bases and 2 bases, in that order; junction bases with no gene match: 3. The CDR3 spells CASSFGTRTYEQYF. The CDR3 DNA sequence: TGCGCCAGCAGCTTCGGGACTAGGACCTACGAGCAGTACTTC.

The chain combines TRBV7-9 with TRBJ1-2; TRBD1 aligns across 9 bases. Germline assignment: CDR1 SEHNR and CDR2 FQNEAQ (reference sequence). Trimming took 5 bases from V and 10 from J; bases not matched to a gene: 8. The CDR3 consists of 13 residues. In nucleotides, the CDR3 is TGTGCCAGCAGCCCGCGAACACAGGGGGCCTACACCTTC. Amino acid sequence: CASSPRTQGAYTF.

This clone occurred once. The CDR3 region is CASSMTGTQNQPQHF. The CDR3 nucleotides are TGTGCCAGTAGTATGACCGGGACGCAAAACCAGCCCCAGCATTTT. This rearrangement joins TRBV19 to TRBJ1-5, with D perhaps TRBD1 (5 bases). The V and J ends lost 3 bases and 7 bases respectively, with 16 bases between them. CDR3 length: 15 residues. Germline V gene lookup returns CDR1 LNHDA and CDR2 SQIVND (reference sequence).

Turning to this clone: Within the sample, other DNA sequences also encode this same CDR3. The chain employs TRBV18 and TRBJ1-3; D is uncertain. Germline assignment: CDR1 KGHSH and CDR2 LQKENI. The CDR3 is 14 residues long. V dropped 3 bases and J dropped 4 bases, with 10 bases sitting between them. The CDR3 nucleotides read TGTGCCAGCTCACCTGATCGAGACGGAAACACCATATATTTT. This encodes CASSPDRDGNTIYF.

The V gene is TRBV7-8, the J gene TRBJ1-2; D might be TRBD1 (5 bases). The CDR3 length is 15 residues. V was shortened by 5 bases and J by 7 bases, with 20 bases between the two germline ends. Germline CDR1 is SGHVS and CDR2 is FQNEAQ. The CDR3 loop reads CASSVNWDRGGGYTF. As DNA, the CDR3 is TGTGCCAGCAGCGTTAATTGGGACCGCGGGGGTGGCTACACCTTC.

V gene TRBV7-9 combines with J gene TRBJ2-2; D perhaps matches TRBD1 (6 bases). The CDR3 is 16 amino acids. CDR1 and CDR2 from the germline V gene are SEHNR and FQNEAQ (reference sequence). V was shortened by 3 bases and J by 5 bases, with 16 bases between the two germline ends. In nucleotides, the CDR3 is TGTGCCAGCAGCTTTCCGGGCCAGGGGACGACCGGGGAGCTGTTTTTT. It specifies CASSFPGQGTTGELFF.

The chain uses TRBV6-5 and TRBJ1-2; 7 bases fit TRBD1. V lost 7 bases and J lost 3; bases outside the gene matches: 5. Germline CDR1 reads MNHEY; CDR2 reads SVGAGI. The CDR3 totals 13 residues. Written as DNA, the CDR3 is TGTGCCAGCAACTTCAGGGGGGACTATGGCTACACCTTC. This gives the protein CASNFRGDYGYTF.

J is TRBJ2-3 and V is TRBV6-1; 10 bases map to TRBD2. Germline loops: CDR1 MNHNS, CDR2 SASEGT. This CDR3 is 16 amino acids long. Losses at the gene ends were 1 base for V and 7 bases for J; bases not matched to a gene: 8. The CDR3 DNA reads as TGTGCCAGCAGTGAAGGGACTAGCGGATCGGGGAATACGCAGTATTTT. Translating it yields CASSEGTSGSGNTQYF.

The genes are TRBV7-2 and TRBJ2-5; the D gene is possibly TRBD1 (5 bases). The CDR3 loop spans 15 amino acids. CDR1 is SGHTA and CDR2 is FQGNSA in the germline V gene. V lost 0 bases and J lost 2, with 10 bases in between. CDR3 DNA: TGTGCCAGCAGCTTAGCAGGGGCTTTTCAAGAGACCCAGTACTTC. As protein: CASSLAGAFQETQYF.

The chain has TRBV4-2 and TRBJ1-4, with TRBD1 matching 7 bases. CDR1 and CDR2 (germline): LGHNA, YNFKEQ. The ends lost 0 bases at V and 6 bases at J; junction bases unmatched: 4. The CDR3 has 15 residues. CDR3 sequence (DNA): TGTGCCAGCAGCCAAGATCCAGGGGGTGATGAAAAACTGTTTTTT. It specifies CASSQDPGGDEKLFF.

This clone appeared once. The chain recombines TRBV25-1 with TRBJ1-2, with D perhaps TRBD1 (5 bases). With 3 bases removed from V and 7 bases from J, the gap between germline ends came to 15 bases. Germline V gene lookup returns CDR1 MGHDK and CDR2 SYGVNS. The CDR3 extends over 14 amino acids. This chain's CDR3 is CASSDPRGVGGYTF. The CDR3 nucleotides read TGTGCCAGCAGTGACCCGCGGGGGGTGGGTGGCTACACCTTC.

The gene calls are TRBV19 and TRBJ1-1; 7 nucleotides line up with TRBD1. Trimming took 5 bases from V and 11 from J; bases not matched to a gene: 8. Germline CDR1 reads LNHDA; CDR2 reads SQIVND (reference sequence). This CDR3 comprises 12 residues. CDR3 sequence reads: CASSLKTGWAFF. The CDR3 nucleotides read TGTGCCAGTAGTCTGAAGACAGGGTGGGCTTTCTTT. The entire variable domain, with the rest obtained from reference TRBV19 and TRBJ1-1, is as follows: DGGITQSPKYLFRKEGQNVTLSCEQNLNHDAMYWYRQDPGQGLRLIYYSQIVNDFQKGDIAEGYSVSREKKESFPLTVTSAQKNPTAFYLCASSLKTGWAFFGQGTRLTVV.

V is TRBV9 and J is TRBJ2-1; 11 bases agree with TRBD2. The germline gives CDR1 SGDLS, CDR2 YYNGEE. The length of the CDR3 is 15 residues. The V segment lost 4 bases and the J segment 6 bases; nucleotides outside the gene matches: 6. The CDR3 nucleotides are TGTGCCAGCAGCACTCGACTAGCGGGACCCAATGAGCAGTTCTTC. Translation: CASSTRLAGPNEQFF.

The chain uses TRBV7-9 and TRBJ2-5; unclear D gene. CDR3 size: 14 residues. The V gene's germline CDR1 is SEHNR and CDR2 FQNEAQ (reference sequence). Trimming removed 1 base from V and 2 bases from J, with 8 bases in between. CDR3 DNA sequence: TGTGCCAGCAGCTTAGGTAACATTCAAGAGACCCAGTACTTC. Its translation: CASSLGNIQETQYF. Combining the CDR3 with reference TRBV7-9 and TRBJ2-5 gives the whole variable domain DTGVSQNPRHKITKRGQNVTFRCDPISEHNRLYWYRQTLGQGPEFLTYFQNEAQLEKSRLLSDRFSAERPKGSFSTLEIQRTEQGDSAMYLCASSLGNIQETQYFGPGTRLLVL.

The rearrangement uses TRBV6-1 and TRBJ2-5, with TRBD2 matching 14 bases. The CDR3 is made up of 14 amino acids. Trimming cost V 10 bases and J 7 bases; bases outside gene matches: 8. Germline loops: CDR1 MNHNS, CDR2 SASEGT. Here the CDR3 DNA reads TGTGCCACCAGACTAGCGGGAGGGGGTGGGACCCAGTACTTC. Protein product: CATRLAGGGGTQYF.

The V and J genes are TRBV7-3 and TRBJ2-3; possible D gene TRBD2, 6 bases. V was clipped by 5 bases and J by 4 bases, with 19 bases between them. The CDR3 loop spans 16 amino acids. Germline CDR1 reads SGHTA; CDR2 reads FQGTGA. The CDR3 DNA reads TGTGCCAGCAGCAAACACCCACCGGGACTTGCAGATACGCAGTATTTT. As protein: CASSKHPPGLADTQYF. Filled out from reference TRBV7-3 and TRBJ2-3, the complete variable domain reads GAGVSQTPSNKVTEKGKYVELRCDPISGHTALYWYRQSLGQGPEFLIYFQGTGAADDSGLPNDRFFAVRPEGSVSTLKIQRTERGDSAVYLCASSKHPPGLADTQYFGPGTRLTVL.

In nucleotides, the CDR3 is TGTGCTAGTGGTTTGAGGGCAGGGATGGACACCGGGGAGCTGTTTTTT. Its protein product is CASGLRAGMDTGELFF. The V gene is TRBV12-5, the J gene TRBJ2-2; D is possibly TRBD1 (5 bases). The CDR3 is 16 residues long. V was shortened by 2 bases and J by 3 bases, with 13 bases between the two germline ends. Germline assignment: CDR1 LGHNT and CDR2 FRNRAP.

V and J are TRBV4-1 and TRBJ2-2, with D perhaps matching TRBD1 or TRBD2 (6 bases each). The CDR3 is 14 residues long. The ends were cut back, 5 bases at V and 5 bases at J, with 12 bases in the middle. Per germline, CDR1 MGHRA and CDR2 YSYEKL. The CDR3 region has the DNA TGCGCCAGCAGCAGCCGGGGGCGTACCGGGGAGCTGTTTTTT. Translated, it gives CASSSRGRTGELFF.

J is TRBJ2-3 and V is TRBV7-8; D unresolved. This CDR3 spans 14 amino acids. Trimming took 2 bases from V and 0 from J, leaving 6 bases between them. Germline loops: CDR1 SGHVS, CDR2 FQNEAQ. This CDR3 reads CASSLKLSTDTQYF. CDR3 in DNA: TGTGCCAGCAGCTTAAAGTTAAGCACAGATACGCAGTATTTT.

This chain joins TRBV15 and TRBJ1-3, with a weak D call TRBD1 (5 bases). The V gene's germline CDR1 is LNHNV and CDR2 YYDKDF (reference sequence). Trimming shortened V by 11 bases and J by 0 bases, and 14 bases separated the two germline ends. This CDR3 is 14 amino acids long. CDR3 residues: CAVRGGNSGNTIYF. DNA of the CDR3: TGTGCCGTAAGGGGCGGCAACTCTGGAAACACCATATATTTT.

The gene calls are TRBV6-5 and TRBJ2-1; perhaps TRBD2 as D (5 bases). There are 14 residues in the CDR3. The germline V gene encodes CDR1 MNHEY and CDR2 SVGAGI. V was shortened by 4 bases and J by 9 bases, with 16 bases between the two germline ends. DNA for the CDR3: TGTGCCAGCAGTTTTAGGTACAAAGAGGGTGAGCAGTTCTTC. It codes for CASSFRYKEGEQFF.

V is TRBV18 and J is TRBJ2-7; TRBD2 matches at 9 bases. This CDR3 spans 14 amino acids. V lost 4 bases, J lost 2 bases, and 3 bases stayed unmatched. The germline CDR1 and CDR2 sequences are KGHSH and LQKENI. The CDR3 DNA reads as TGTGCCAGCTCACAGGCGGGAGGGCCCTACGAGCAGTACTTC. Translated, it gives CASSQAGGPYEQYF.

This chain uses TRBV6-5 with TRBJ1-1; TRBD1 might be the D (6 bases). V was shortened by 4 bases and J by 1 base, with 13 bases between the two germline ends. CDR1 and CDR2 from the germline V gene are MNHEY and SVGAGI. The CDR3 is 15 residues long. CDR3 protein: CASSSAGQSNTEAFF. The CDR3 DNA follows: TGTGCCAGCAGTTCCGCGGGACAATCGAACACTGAAGCTTTCTTT.

The V and J genes are TRBV5-1 and TRBJ2-7, with D possibly being TRBD1 or TRBD2 (5 bases each). V gave up 1 base and J gave up 5 bases, with 13 bases separating them. The length of the CDR3 is 14 residues. Germline lookup yields CDR1 SGHRS and CDR2 YFSETQ. CDR3 in amino acids: CASSLKAGTNEQYF. Written as DNA, the CDR3 is TGCGCCAGCAGCTTGAAAGCAGGGACCAACGAGCAGTACTTC. The full variable domain, in which reference TRBV5-1 and TRBJ2-7 provide the parts outside the CDR3, is KAGVTQTPRYLIKTRGQQVTLSCSPISGHRSVSWYQQTPGQGLQFLFEYFSETQRNKGNFPGRFSGRQFSNSRSEMNVSTLELGDSALYLCASSLKAGTNEQYFGPGTRLTVT.